Each of the 20 T cell receptor delta chains below was sequenced from the same sample in a study of Vδ1+ human thymocytes. Broader study findings: Highly polyclonal TRG and TRD repertoires with Gaussian CDR3 length distributions appeared in thymus.

For these receptors, no antigen is known. Sequences come from RNA converted to cDNA by reverse transcription. CDR3 amplicons came from multiplex PCR with pooled V-gene forward and constant-region reverse primers. TCRdb reprocessed the multiplex PCR reads using CATT. Found here are 80,000 or so delta-chain clones, about 30% of them singletons; the top ten hold about 0.26%. Sequencing input: Vdelta1+ gamma-delta thymocytes from the thymus. The subset is: FACS-sorted CD3+ TCRalphabeta- TCRVdelta1+ TCRVdelta2- thymocytes. These receptors were collected from a boy less than two years old who had congenital heart surgery.

V usage is TRDV1 and J usage is TRDJ1, with unresolved D. Germline lookup yields CDR1 TSWWSYY and CDR2 QGS. V lost 1 base and J lost 2, with 8 bases in between. The CDR3 contains 14 residues. The CDR3 region is CALGEPTPTDKLIF. The CDR3 DNA reads TGTGCTCTTGGGGAACCTACCCCGACCGATAAACTCATCTTT.

A word on this clone: The sample carries other DNA sequences with the same CDR3. V is TRDV1 and J is TRDJ1; D ambiguous. Germline CDR1 TSWWSYY, CDR2 QGS. V was pared by 6 bases and J by 0 bases, with 26 bases between. The CDR3 is made up of 19 amino acids. The CDR3 DNA follows: TGTGCTCTTGGCCACTACGAAGGTGATGGTCCCGCGTACACCGATAAACTCATCTTT. Its protein is CALGHYEGDGPAYTDKLIF.

The V gene is TRDV1, the J gene TRDJ1, with D perhaps matching TRDD3 (6 bases). The CDR3 consists of 19 residues. V was cut by 3 bases and J by 1 base, with 24 bases left in between. Germline lookup yields CDR1 TSWWSYY and CDR2 QGS. The CDR3 DNA is TGTGCTCTTGGGGAGTCCTTTCCGCGAAATCGGATACCCACCGATAAACTCATCTTT. Its protein is CALGESFPRNRIPTDKLIF.

The genes are TRDV1 and TRDJ1; 11 bases are a match to TRDD3. The germline V gene has CDR1 TSWWSYY and CDR2 QGS. The V gene end was trimmed by 2 bases and the J gene end by 0 bases; junction bases not matched to a gene: 14. The CDR3 consists of 20 residues. In DNA, the CDR3 is TGTGCTCTTGGGGAATCCATCTTTCCATACTGGGGGATATACACCGATAAACTCATCTTT. It encodes CALGESIFPYWGIYTDKLIF.

Concerning this clone itself: Mismatch with germline at one junction end may stem from a read error. The same CDR3 is also encoded by other DNA sequences in this sample. V is TRDV1 and J is TRDJ1; D may correspond to TRDD2 or TRDD3 (5 bases each). The germline CDR1 and CDR2 sequences are TSWWSYY and QGS. This CDR3 spans 19 amino acids. In DNA form, the CDR3 reads TGTGCTCTCGGGGAACTCCCCTGCCTACTGGTCCCACCGCGTGATAAACTCATCTTT. It specifies CALGELPCLLVPPRDKLIF.

The J gene is TRDJ1, the V gene TRDV1; D uncertain. The CDR3 totals 13 residues. Per germline, CDR1 TSWWSYY and CDR2 QGS. The V and J ends lost 3 bases and 5 bases respectively, with 10 bases between them. DNA of the CDR3: TGTGCTCTTGGGGACTCGCGGACGGATAAACTCATCTTT. As protein: CALGDSRTDKLIF.

The rearrangement joins TRDV1 to TRDJ1, with 12 bases that match TRDD3. The CDR3 is 19 amino acids. V shed 3 bases and J 6 bases; nucleotides not matched to a gene: 17. CDR1 is TSWWSYY and CDR2 is QGS in the germline V gene. The CDR3 reads CALGDHLLVWGIRPNKLIF. In DNA form, the CDR3 reads TGTGCTCTTGGGGATCACCTCCTAGTCTGGGGGATACGTCCCAATAAACTCATCTTT.

With respect to this clone: Distinct nucleotide sequences in the sample also encode this CDR3. The chain combines TRDV2 with TRDJ1, with 7 bases that match TRDD3. Germline-derived CDR1 and CDR2 are GEAIGNYY and EKD. This CDR3 comprises 18 residues. The V and J ends lost 0 bases and 1 base, in that order; junction bases with no gene match: 13. CDR3 residues: CACDTGPGGYGGTDKLIF. In nucleotides, the CDR3 is TGTGCCTGTGACACCGGACCTGGGGGGTACGGAGGCACCGATAAACTCATCTTT.

This chain joins TRDV1 and TRDJ1; 13 bases map to TRDD3. The CDR3 sequence is 19 residues long. V trimming: 2 bases; J trimming: 7 bases; junction bases outside the gene matches: 16. The germline V gene has CDR1 TSWWSYY and CDR2 QGS. This CDR3 reads CALGELRLLLGDTRGKLIF. The CDR3 bases are TGTGCTCTTGGGGAATTGCGACTGCTACTGGGGGATACGAGGGGTAAACTCATCTTT.

V is TRDV1 and J is TRDJ1; D perhaps matches TRDD2 (8 bases). This CDR3 comprises 24 residues. The V gene lost 2 bases and the J gene lost 0 bases, with 37 bases spanning the gap. Germline lookup yields CDR1 TSWWSYY and CDR2 QGS. The DNA for the CDR3 is TGTGCTCTTGGGGAATTGACTTCCTACCCCTCTAACTGGGGACCAAGCAGTTACACCGATAAACTCATCTTT. Translated: CALGELTSYPSNWGPSSYTDKLIF.

A few counts support this clone. The germline gene is not matched at one end of the junction; a read error may be the cause. Other DNA sequences from this sample encode an identical CDR3 as well. The chain couples TRDV1 to TRDJ1; D is possibly TRDD3 (5 bases). The CDR3 length is 17 residues. From germline, CDR1 is TSWWSYY and CDR2 QGS. CDR3: CALGELPPVYGTDKLIF. The CDR3 DNA reads TGTGCCCTTGGGGAACTGCCCCCCGTATACGGTACCGATAAACTCATCTTT.

This clone was counted only a few times. The chain links TRDV2 to TRDJ1, with TRDD3 matching over 13 bases. The CDR3 sequence is 22 residues long. J lost 4 bases, V lost 3 bases, and 25 bases had no gene match. Germline CDR1 is GEAIGNYY and CDR2 is EKD. CDR3 nucleotide sequence: TGTGCCTGTGACCCAACACCGCCCTTCCTACCACTGGGGGATACGGGTTTCGATAAACTCATCTTT. Translated, it gives CACDPTPPFLPLGDTGFDKLIF.

The genes are TRDV1 and TRDJ1, with TRDD2 matching over 7 bases. The CDR3 has 14 amino acids. Germline-derived CDR1 and CDR2 are TSWWSYY and QGS. The trim removed 4 bases at V and 10 bases at J, leaving 12 bases unmatched. CDR3 DNA: TGTGCTCTTGGGGGCCTTCCTTTTTCGGAGGGACTCATCTTT. Protein sequence: CALGGLPFSEGLIF.

This clone was detected once. The V gene is TRDV1, the J gene TRDJ1; 8 bases match TRDD3. CDR1 and CDR2 (germline): TSWWSYY, QGS. The junction had 16 bases not matched to a gene; V was cut back by 0 bases and J by 4 bases. CDR3 size: 19 residues. The CDR3 loop reads CALGELVPLRSTGGDKLIF. The CDR3 region has the DNA TGTGCTCTTGGGGAACTAGTTCCCCTACGATCTACTGGGGGCGATAAACTCATCTTT.

The chain is built from TRDV1 and TRDJ1, with TRDD3 matching over 9 bases. V dropped 2 bases and J dropped 11; count of bases not matched to a gene: 21. Germline loops: CDR1 TSWWSYY, CDR2 QGS. The CDR3 is made up of 18 amino acids. The CDR3 loop reads CALGEKSPMYWGTPTLIF. CDR3 bases: TGTGCTCTTGGGGAAAAGTCTCCTATGTACTGGGGGACCCCTACGCTCATCTTT.

The chain links TRDV1 to TRDJ1; the match to TRDD3 covers 11 bases. CDR1 TSWWSYY and CDR2 QGS come from the germline V gene. There are 24 residues in the CDR3. With V trimmed by 0 bases and J by 1 base, 25 bases remained unmatched. As DNA, the CDR3 is TGTGCTCTTGGGGAACTAGTAACCTTCCCCTCGTCTGATGGGGGATACGAGGGCACCGATAAACTCATCTTT. It specifies CALGELVTFPSSDGGYEGTDKLIF.

This clone was seen a few times. The chain carries TRDV1 and TRDJ1, with 12 bases identical to TRDD3. The V segment lost 7 bases and the J segment 0 bases; nucleotides outside the gene matches: 21. Germline assignment: CDR1 TSWWSYY and CDR2 QGS. This CDR3 is 21 amino acids long. In DNA, the CDR3 is TGTGCTCTTGTAACTTCCCGGTACTGGGGGATACTGACTGGCGACACCGATAAACTCATCTTT. Protein: CALVTSRYWGILTGDTDKLIF.

The rearrangement joins TRDV1 to TRDJ2; the match to TRDD3 covers 10 bases. From germline, CDR1 is TSWWSYY and CDR2 QGS. The CDR3 length is 21 residues. Losses at the gene ends were 2 bases for V and 0 bases for J; bases not matched to a gene: 15. CDR3 coding DNA: TGTGCTCTTGGGGAAGACTCGGCTAACTGGGGGATTTCGGCTTTGACAGCACAACTCTTCTTT. It encodes CALGEDSANWGISALTAQLFF.

This clone has only a few counts. The rearrangement links TRDV1 to TRDJ1; the match to TRDD3 covers 8 bases. V shed 0 bases, J shed 0 bases, and the junction held 15 bases outside the gene matches. There are 20 residues in the CDR3. Looked up from germline, CDR1 is TSWWSYY and CDR2 is QGS. This chain's CDR3 is CALGELAVTGGELNTDKLIF. The DNA of the CDR3 is TGTGCTCTTGGGGAACTGGCGGTCACTGGGGGTGAATTAAACACCGATAAACTCATCTTT.

This clone occurred a few times. The V and J genes are TRDV1 and TRDJ1; 8 bases fit TRDD3. The germline CDR1 and CDR2 sequences are TSWWSYY and QGS. The CDR3 is 21 residues long. J was trimmed by 0 bases and V by 0 bases; bases with no gene match: 18. Here the CDR3 reads CALGELVPKEAGGTYTDKLIF. CDR3 DNA sequence: TGTGCTCTTGGGGAACTGGTCCCGAAAGAAGCTGGGGGAACTTACACCGATAAACTCATCTTT.